This T cell receptor beta chain derives from a study of T cell changes during pregnancy in multiple sclerosis. Germline loops: CDR1 MNHNS, CDR2 SASEGT. The CDR3 extends over 15 amino acids. The V segment lost 7 bases and the J segment 3 bases; nucleotides outside the gene matches: 10. Profiled with immunoSEQ multiplex PCR; TCRdb holds only in-frame clones, not every one. The sample comprises some 66,000 clones, about 91% of which are singletons, and approximately 5.3% rests with the top ten. This TCR was sampled from a female donor with multiple sclerosis, enrolled in a pregnancy study. The sample in question was CD8+ T cells from peripheral blood mononuclear cells, obtained before pregnancy. The chain joins TRBV6-1 to TRBJ2-7; 9 bases fit TRBD1. Here the CDR3 reads CASNPGTGIFYEQYF. Here the CDR3 DNA reads TGTGCCAGCAACCCCGGGACAGGGATTTTCTACGAGCAGTACTTC.